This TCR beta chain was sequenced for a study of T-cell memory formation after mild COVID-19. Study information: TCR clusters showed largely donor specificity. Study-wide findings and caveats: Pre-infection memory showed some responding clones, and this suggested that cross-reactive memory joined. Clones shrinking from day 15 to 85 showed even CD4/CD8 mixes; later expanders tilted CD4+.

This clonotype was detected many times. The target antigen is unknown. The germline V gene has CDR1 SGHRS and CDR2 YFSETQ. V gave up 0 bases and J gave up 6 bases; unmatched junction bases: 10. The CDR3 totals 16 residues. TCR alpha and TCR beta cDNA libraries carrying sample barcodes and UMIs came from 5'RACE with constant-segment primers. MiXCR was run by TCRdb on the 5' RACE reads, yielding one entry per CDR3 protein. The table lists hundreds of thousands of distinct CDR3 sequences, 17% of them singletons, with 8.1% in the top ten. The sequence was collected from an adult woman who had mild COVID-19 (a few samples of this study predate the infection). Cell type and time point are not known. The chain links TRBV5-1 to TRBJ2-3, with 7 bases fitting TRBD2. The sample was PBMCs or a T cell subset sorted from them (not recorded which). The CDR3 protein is CASSLASSGGGDTQYF. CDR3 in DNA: TGCGCCAGCAGCTTGGCCTCATCGGGAGGCGGGGATACGCAGTATTTT. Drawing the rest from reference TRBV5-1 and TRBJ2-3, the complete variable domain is KAGVTQTPRYLIKTRGQQVTLSCSPISGHRSVSWYQQTPGQGLQFLFEYFSETQRNKGNFPGRFSGRQFSNSRSEMNVSTLELGDSALYLCASSLASSGGGDTQYFGPGTRLTVL.